A single sample is the source of the 2 T cell receptor beta chains below, sequenced in a study of naive and memory T cell subsets. The beta constant-region primer was an equimolar mix of two oligonucleotides covering TRBC1 and TRBC2. The ligated cDNA underwent four PCR rounds using SP2 and nested alpha and beta constant-region primers. TCRdb used MiXCR to reprocess the UMI-ligation and nested PCR reads, holding one entry per CDR3 protein. The data show tens of thousands of distinct CDR3 sequences, around 9% seen once. Source material: naive CD8+ T cells from blood. The receptor set was obtained from a human donor in good health.

In this sample, this clonotype turned up many times. The chain combines TRBV29-1 with TRBJ2-1; 7 bases are shared with TRBD2. Germline CDR1 reads SQVTM; CDR2 reads ANQGSEA. The CDR3 sequence is 13 residues long. V lost 3 bases and J lost 1; bases outside the gene matches: 0. CDR3 sequence reads: CSVEGGSYNEQFF. The CDR3 nucleotides are TGCAGCGTTGAGGGGGGGTCCTACAATGAGCAGTTCTTC.

The sample holds many counts of this clonotype. The chain uses TRBV5-5 and TRBJ2-1; no definite D call. The CDR3 extends over 14 amino acids. Germline V gene data show CDR1 as SGHKS and CDR2 as YYEKEE (reference sequence). V was pared by 4 bases and J by 6 bases, with 14 bases between. The CDR3: CASSGWALPNEQFF. CDR3 DNA: TGTGCCAGCAGCGGGTGGGCACTACCCAATGAGCAGTTCTTC.